Sequencing of this TCR beta chain was carried out in a study of Tregs in tolerant kidney transplant recipients. This clone appeared once. The CDR3 runs to 11 residues. V shed 4 bases and J shed 9 bases, with 7 bases lying between them. CDR1 and CDR2 from the germline V gene are SGHDN and FVKESK. Method: immunoSEQ multiplex PCR; TCRdb's copy keeps in-frame clones and lacks some. This table holds about 52,000 clones, about 90% found once. Related graft donors supplied nonmyeloablative bone marrow transplants, and mixed chimerism was transient. The origin of this receptor is a human patient who received a combined kidney and bone marrow transplant. These T cells may partly come from the graft donor. The rearrangement joins TRBV14 to TRBJ2-1; D is undetermined. This specimen was CD8+ T cells from blood (PBMCs), taken 24 months after the transplant. The CDR3 nucleotides are TGTGCCAGCAGCCCTTATTTTGAGCAGTTCTTC. It is translated as CASSPYFEQFF.